Listed below are T cell receptor beta chains from one sample, sequenced in a study of blood T cell repertoires in COVID-19. Here immunoSEQ multiplex PCR was the method, and the copy in TCRdb shows in-frame clones only, minus some. The repertoire holds about 220,000 clones, with 80% to 85% as singletons. Sequenced sample: peripheral blood. The receptors were sampled from a woman aged 65 to 85 with COVID-19, enrolled during active disease. Each CDR3 is given with its conserved first and last residue. D genes are given only for firm matches. A row's size may be missing; if present it is once, few, many or a size class.

V	length	size	J	D	DNA	CDR3
TRBV6-5	14	NA	TRBJ1-6	NA	TGTGCCAGCATCCAGGAGGCAGGGGATTCACCCCTCCACTTT	CASIQEAGDSPLHF
TRBV3-1/TRBV3-2	15	NA	TRBJ1-1	NA	TGTGCCAGCAGCCAAGATAGTAGAACGGCAGGGAAAGCTTTCTTT	CASSQDSRTAGKAFF
TRBV28	15	NA	TRBJ2-1	NA	TGTGCCAGCAGACCAAATACTAACTCCTACAATGAGCAGTTCTTC	CASRPNTNSYNEQFF
TRBV5-4	16	NA	TRBJ2-1	TRBD1	TGTGCCAGCAGCCGGGGAGGGACAGGGCTTAACAATGAGCAGTTCTTC	CASSRGGTGLNNEQFF
TRBV5-1	12	once	TRBJ2-1	NA	TGCGCCAGCAGCTTGCCCGGGAATGAGCAGTTCTTC	CASSLPGNEQFF
TRBV7-2	14	NA	TRBJ2-1	NA	TGTGCCAGCAGCCTGCAATATTTCGGCAATGAGCAGTTCTTC	CASSLQYFGNEQFF
TRBV28	13	NA	TRBJ2-2	TRBD1	TGTGCCAGCACCGACAGGGTATACGGGGAGCTGTTTTTT	CASTDRVYGELFF
TRBV3-1/TRBV3-2	14	few	TRBJ1-2	TRBD1	TGTGCCAGCAGCCGAGGGGGCGGGGACTATGGCTACACCTTC	CASSRGGGDYGYTF
TRBV6-5	16	NA	TRBJ1-5	NA	TGTGCCAGCAGTTACTCTAGGGGAGGTGGCAATCAGCCCCAGCATTTT	CASSYSRGGGNQPQHF
TRBV28	16	once	TRBJ1-3	NA	TGTGCCAGCAGGGCTTTACAGGGAATCTCTGGAAACACCATATATTTT	CASRALQGISGNTIYF
TRBV6-4	19	NA	TRBJ2-7	TRBD1	TGTGCCAGCTGTCCCAACGGGACAGGGCCCCCTTTTCCTTCTTACGAGCAGTACTTC	CASCPNGTGPPFPSYEQYF
TRBV27	14	NA	TRBJ2-7	NA	TGTGCCAGCAGTCCGTCTAGTATTTTCTACGAGCAGTACTTC	CASSPSSIFYEQYF
TRBV5-1	16	NA	TRBJ2-1	NA	TGCGCCAGCAGCTTGGAAGGGGCCCAGGGAAGTAATGAGCAGTTCTTC	CASSLEGAQGSNEQFF
TRBV7-8	17	many	TRBJ2-3	NA	TGTGCCAGCAGCCCAAGCGGGCGCGGAAGGGGCACAGATACGCAGTATTTT	CASSPSGRGRGTDTQYF
TRBV19	20	NA	TRBJ2-3	TRBD2	TGTGCCAGTAGTACCCGAAAGGGACTAGCGGGAGTTAGGGGGACAGATACGCAGTATTTT	CASSTRKGLAGVRGTDTQYF
TRBV6-2/TRBV6-3	14	NA	TRBJ2-7	NA	TGTGCCAGCAGTTACTCACAGGGTTACTACGAGCAGTACTTC	CASSYSQGYYEQYF
TRBV27	17	once	TRBJ1-1	TRBD1	TGTGCCAGCAGTTCGGGACAGGGGATCGGTCGGAACACTGAAGCTTTCTTT	CASSSGQGIGRNTEAFF
TRBV2	14	NA	TRBJ2-5	TRBD2	TGTGCCAGCAACCCAACTAGCGGCCAAGAGACCCAGTACTTC	CASNPTSGQETQYF
TRBV11-2	14	NA	TRBJ2-7	NA	TGTGCCAGCAGCTTAGGGCTAGCTAACGACGAGCAGTACTTC	CASSLGLANDEQYF
TRBV3-1/TRBV3-2	13	NA	TRBJ1-1	NA	TGTGCCAGCAGCCTCCTACCGAACACTGAAGCTTTCTTT	CASSLLPNTEAFF
TRBV2	15	NA	TRBJ2-6	TRBD1	TGTGCCAGCAGTGCTACAGGGGCTGGGGCCAACGTCCTGACTTTC	CASSATGAGANVLTF
TRBV3-1/TRBV3-2	12	NA	TRBJ1-1	NA	TGTGCCAGCAGCCGACTAAACACTGAAGCTTTCTTT	CASSRLNTEAFF
TRBV25-1	15	NA	TRBJ2-5	TRBD2	TGTGCCAGCAGTCCCGCGAGCGGGAGGCAAGAGACCCAGTACTTC	CASSPASGRQETQYF
TRBV27	19	NA	TRBJ1-4	TRBD1	TGTGCCAGCAGTTTGAAGGGGACAGGGGTTTTTTCGACTAATGAAAAACTGTTTTTT	CASSLKGTGVFSTNEKLFF
TRBV5-1	15	NA	TRBJ2-3	TRBD1	TGCGCCAGCAGCTCACTTGGGACAGGGTCGGATACGCAGTATTTT	CASSSLGTGSDTQYF
TRBV6-1	15	NA	TRBJ2-7	NA	TGTGCCAGCAGCAGGGGGGACTTCAGCTCCTACGAGCAGTACTTC	CASSRGDFSSYEQYF
TRBV10-3	14	NA	TRBJ1-1	TRBD1	TGTGCCATCAGTTTCCGGGACAGTGACACTGAAGCTTTCTTT	CAISFRDSDTEAFF
TRBV6-4	13	few	TRBJ2-1	TRBD1	TGTGCCAGCAGTGCCACTTCTCAGGGGGTCGAGTTCTTC	CASSATSQGVEFF
TRBV10-3	12	NA	TRBJ1-4	NA	TGTGCCATCAGTGGCGACTCGGAAAAACTGTTTTTT	CAISGDSEKLFF
TRBV28	18	NA	TRBJ2-5	TRBD2	TGTGCCAGCAACCCGTTTTTTAGCGGCAGCGGCGGGGGGGAGACCCAGTACTTC	CASNPFFSGSGGGETQYF
TRBV7-9	17	NA	TRBJ2-2	TRBD2	TGTGCCAGCAGCTTAGGGAGCGGGAGATCGGGCACCGGGGAGCTGTTTTTT	CASSLGSGRSGTGELFF
TRBV28	17	NA	TRBJ2-1	TRBD2	TGTGCCAGCAGCCCCGTGAAGCTAGCGGTCCAGAGGAATGAGCAGTTCTTC	CASSPVKLAVQRNEQFF
TRBV5-4	16	NA	TRBJ2-7	TRBD2	TGTGCCAGCAGCTCGGGCCGGACTAGCGGGAGCTACGAGCAGTACTTC	CASSSGRTSGSYEQYF
TRBV7-2	11	NA	TRBJ2-7	NA	TGTGCCAGCAGCCTAACTTACGAGCAGTACTTC	CASSLTYEQYF
TRBV15	15	NA	TRBJ2-7	NA	TGTGCCACCAGCAGAGAAGGAGGGGCCTCCTACGAGCAGTACTTC	CATSREGGASYEQYF
TRBV3-1/TRBV3-2	12	NA	TRBJ1-2	NA	TGTGCCAGCAGCCTCCCCTCCGGTGGCTACACCTTC	CASSLPSGGYTF
TRBV9	15	NA	TRBJ2-3	TRBD2	TGTGCCAGCAGTCTTAGCGGGAGAGTGGCAGATACGCAGTATTTT	CASSLSGRVADTQYF
TRBV14	15	NA	TRBJ1-3	NA	TGTGCCAGCAGCCAAGATCGGGGGAGAGGTAACACCATATATTTT	CASSQDRGRGNTIYF
TRBV18	15	NA	TRBJ1-2	NA	TGTGCCAGCTCATCGAGTATTTCGATAGAGTATGGCTACACCTTC	CASSSSISIEYGYTF